The TCR beta chain described here comes from a study of shared T cell receptors in the human thymus (dated by TCRdb to about 2021). For context, the study as a whole: The study investigated the way shared, self-reactive T-cell receptor alpha chains are produced in the human thymus.

A remark on this clone: The specificity of this receptor is unknown. No much larger clonotype is one base removed from it; base qualities were not supplied.

The protocol used for the library was the immunoSEQ multiplex PCR assay. TCRdb's version of the immuneACCESS table is confined to in-frame rearrangements and falls short of the full clone set. An unresolved V gene accounts for under half of the shortfall where checked; the remainder is of unknown origin. The sample has 630,000 or so clones on record, about 87% of them singletons. 0.0094% of the sample is held by the ten biggest clonotypes. V was cut back by 5 bases and J by 0 bases, leaving a gap of 10 bases between them. Reading from cysteine to phenylalanine, the CDR3 counts 14 amino acids. The CDR3 DNA has 42 bases and is translated from base 1. The CDR1 and CDR2 encoded by the germline V gene (reference sequence) are LNHDA and SQIVND. This same sample was also part of a study on human thymus T cells. Per the second study: Donors were immunologically healthy infants undergoing open corrective cardiac surgery for congenital heart defects in Finland. Thymus tissue was obtained as surgical resects removed during corrective cardiac surgery. Both the thymic and the peripheral blood repertoires appeared to show biased V and J gene segment usage. The related research reported highly overlapping thymic TCR repertoires among unrelated individuals. The study used under 10 infant thymus samples plus four related peripheral blood samples to characterize TCR alpha and beta repertoires. The cohort included more than five male and a couple of female infants, with donor ages spanning 7 to 244 days. Thymocytes were mechanically released from the tissue and were stored as pellets of roughly 9.5-30 million cells at -70 degrees C. A QIAsymphony instrument was used to extract genomic DNA from the frozen cell pellets. The immunoSEQ multiplex PCR assay was used to amplify the TCRB and TCRAD loci from a standardized quantity of quality-controlled genomic DNA. The V(D)J region was spanned by amplicons of a length sufficient to cover the CDR3 and to identify V and J genes. The amplicons were sequenced on an Illumina platform via the commercial immunoSEQ service. Primer bias and sequencing errors were corrected as previously described, and TCRAD and TCRB definitions were based on the IMGT database. immunoSEQ Analyzer 3.0 and VDJTools were used for repertoire analysis, which covered basic statistics, V/J segment usage, diversity estimates, rarefaction and pairwise overlap. Chao1, ChaoE, Efron-Thisted, Shannon and inverse Simpson indices were used to estimate diversity, which was also estimated on datasets down-sampled to the smallest sample. For repertoire overlap, CDR3 nucleotide sequence, V gene and J gene had to match strictly, and clustering was done by Jaccard-based multidimensional scaling. Thymus samples yielded on average about 810,000 unique TCRB clonotypes, compared with 80,000 to 85,000 from blood samples.

Sample: thymocytes. The V and J segments used are TRBV19 and TRBJ1-1; the D gene is unclear. This TCR derives from a boy in the first two years of life with a congenital heart defect. Donor details come from another sample of the same person, matched by shared clones. DNA sequence: TGTGCCAGTAGTTTTCCCACTTTGAACACTGAAGCTTTCTTT. This translates into CASSFPTLNTEAFF.